These T cell receptor beta chains were read from a single sample in a study of human T cells and chemical hapten exposure. One entry per CDR3 protein results from TCRdb running MiXCR on the RACE reads. The repertoire holds under 300,000 distinct CDR3 sequences, around 9.3% seen once, with roughly 2.5% in the top ten. The specimen was whole blood, collected in connection with sensitization to the hapten diphenylcyclopropenone (DPC). The receptor set was obtained from a woman aged 40 to 50 with alopecia areata. Some clones in this sample may be carry-over from other donors' samples. The CDR3 runs from the conserved cysteine through the conserved F or W. A D gene is named only where the DNA matches it firmly. Not all rows give a size; the values are once, few, many and, for expanded clones, a class.

CDR3: CASSPTGELLAVGNEQFF
DNA: TGTGCCAGCAGCCCCACCGGCGAGTTACTAGCGGTGGGCAATGAGCAGTTCTTC
D: TRBD2
size: NA
J: TRBJ2-1
V: TRBV5-4

CDR3: CASSEGEGNGYTF
DNA: TGCGCCAGCAGCGAGGGTGAGGGGAATGGCTACACCTTC
D: NA
size: few
J: TRBJ1-2
V: TRBV5-1

CDR3: CASSPGLGRSEQYF
DNA: TGTGCCAGCAGCCCGGGTCTGGGTAGGAGCGAGCAGTACTTC
D: NA
size: many
J: TRBJ2-7
V: TRBV28

CDR3: CSVDRDGSYEQYF
DNA: TGCAGCGTTGATAGAGACGGCTCCTACGAGCAGTACTTC
D: NA
size: few
J: TRBJ2-7
V: TRBV29-1

CDR3: CSAGSENIQYF
DNA: TGCAGCGCTGGTAGCGAAAACATTCAGTACTTC
D: NA
size: many
J: TRBJ2-4
V: TRBV29-1

CDR3: CASSYSGGPYEQYF
DNA: TGTGCCAGCAGTTACTCCGGGGGACCCTACGAGCAGTACTTC
D: NA
size: few
J: TRBJ2-7
V: TRBV6-5

CDR3: CSASRDYSYEQYF
DNA: TGCAGTGCTAGTCGAGACTACAGCTACGAGCAGTACTTC
D: NA
size: NA
J: TRBJ2-7
V: TRBV20-1

CDR3: CAIGQGTDTQYF
DNA: TGTGCCATCGGACAGGGGACAGATACGCAGTATTTT
D: TRBD1
size: NA
J: TRBJ2-3
V: TRBV7-9

CDR3: CASSYWVGSDEQFF
DNA: TGTGCCAGCAGTTACTGGGTTGGCAGCGATGAGCAGTTCTTC
D: NA
size: NA
J: TRBJ2-1
V: TRBV6-2/TRBV6-3

CDR3: CASIKLGEPDYEQYF
DNA: TGTGCCAGCATCAAATTGGGGGAACCGGACTACGAGCAGTACTTC
D: NA
size: few
J: TRBJ2-7
V: TRBV7-9

CDR3: CASSLLSLTTNTGELFF
DNA: TGTGCCAGCAGCTTACTCTCCCTGACAACAAACACCGGGGAGCTGTTTTTT
D: NA
size: NA
J: TRBJ2-2
V: TRBV7-2

CDR3: CASSSHPSTGVKTQYF
DNA: TGTGCCAGCAGCTCTCACCCTTCGACAGGGGTGAAGACCCAGTACTTC
D: TRBD1
size: NA
J: TRBJ2-5
V: TRBV7-2

CDR3: CSVGHRDATNEKLFF
DNA: TGCAGCGTTGGGCACAGAGATGCAACTAATGAAAAACTGTTTTTT
D: NA
size: NA
J: TRBJ1-4
V: TRBV29-1

CDR3: CSVAGRGSQHF
DNA: TGCAGCGTTGCCGGACGGGGGTCCCAGCATTTT
D: NA
size: NA
J: TRBJ1-5
V: TRBV29-1

CDR3: CASSLAWDRTYEQYF
DNA: TGTGCCAGCAGCTTGGCCTGGGACAGAACCTACGAGCAGTACTTC
D: TRBD1
size: NA
J: TRBJ2-7
V: TRBV5-5

CDR3: CASNNPAEVQPQHF
DNA: TGTGCCAGCAACAACCCGGCCGAGGTCCAGCCCCAGCATTTT
D: NA
size: few
J: TRBJ1-5
V: TRBV6-2/TRBV6-3

CDR3: CASSIGRGDGYTF
DNA: TGTGCCAGCAGCATAGGACGGGGCGATGGCTACACCTTC
D: NA
size: few
J: TRBJ1-2
V: TRBV6-5

CDR3: CASSSPWGGEQFF
DNA: TGTGCCAGCAGCTCTCCTTGGGGAGGCGAGCAGTTCTTC
D: NA
size: many
J: TRBJ2-1
V: TRBV11-2

CDR3: CASSRAGREQYF
DNA: TGTGCCAGCAGTCGCGCAGGCCGCGAGCAGTACTTC
D: NA
size: few
J: TRBJ2-7
V: TRBV12-3/TRBV12-4

CDR3: CASSPTGQETQYF
DNA: TGTGCCAGCTCACCGACAGGGCAAGAGACCCAGTACTTC
D: TRBD1
size: many
J: TRBJ2-5
V: TRBV18

CDR3: CSAVSGTRTTDTQYF
DNA: TGCAGTGCTGTTAGCGGGACGAGGACCACAGATACGCAGTATTTT
D: TRBD2
size: few
J: TRBJ2-3
V: TRBV20-1

CDR3: CASSLDQTYNEQFF
DNA: TGTGCCAGCAGCTTAGACCAGACCTACAATGAGCAGTTCTTC
D: NA
size: few
J: TRBJ2-1
V: TRBV11-1

CDR3: CASSYLATSGTTDTQYF
DNA: TGTGCCAGCAGTTACCTTGCGACTAGCGGAACCACAGATACGCAGTATTTT
D: TRBD2
size: NA
J: TRBJ2-3
V: TRBV6-6

CDR3: CASSLDGGQAAFVGTQYF
DNA: TGTGCCAGCAGTTTAGATGGTGGGCAGGCGGCTTTTGTTGGAACGCAGTATTTT
D: NA
size: NA
J: TRBJ2-3
V: TRBV28

CDR3: CASSVAARGDEQYF
DNA: TGTGCCAGCAGCGTCGCGGCACGGGGAGACGAGCAGTACTTC
D: NA
size: many
J: TRBJ2-7
V: TRBV9

CDR3: CAISGRGEAEAFF
DNA: TGTGCCATCAGTGGACGGGGAGAGGCTGAAGCTTTCTTT
D: NA
size: few
J: TRBJ1-1
V: TRBV10-3

CDR3: CASRAHGTGDTEAFF
DNA: TGTGCCAGCAGAGCCCACGGGACAGGGGACACTGAAGCTTTCTTT
D: TRBD1
size: NA
J: TRBJ1-1
V: TRBV28

CDR3: CASSQVKAGELFF
DNA: TGTGCCAGCAGCCAAGTGAAGGCCGGGGAGCTGTTTTTT
D: NA
size: NA
J: TRBJ2-2
V: TRBV3-1

CDR3: CASSPRGGLPPEAFF
DNA: TGTGCCAGCAGTCCCCGAGGGGGCTTACCCCCTGAAGCTTTCTTT
D: TRBD1
size: many
J: TRBJ1-1
V: TRBV6-2/TRBV6-3

CDR3: CATSSDRETGNTIYF
DNA: TGTGCCACCAGCTCCGACAGGGAAACTGGAAACACCATATATTTT
D: TRBD1
size: NA
J: TRBJ1-3
V: TRBV15

CDR3: CASSLELDTQYF
DNA: TGTGCCAGCAGTTTAGAACTAGATACGCAGTATTTT
D: NA
size: many
J: TRBJ2-3
V: TRBV12-3/TRBV12-4

CDR3: CASSQGQSANYGYTF
DNA: TGCGCCAGCAGCCAAGGACAGTCGGCAAACTATGGCTACACCTTC
D: NA
size: many
J: TRBJ1-2
V: TRBV4-1

CDR3: CASSISLYSGNTIYF
DNA: TGTGCCAGCAGCATTTCTCTCTACTCTGGAAACACCATATATTTT
D: NA
size: few
J: TRBJ1-3
V: TRBV7-2

CDR3: CASSLTTGGGEQYF
DNA: TGTGCCAGCAGCTTAACGACAGGGGGTGGCGAGCAGTACTTC
D: TRBD1
size: NA
J: TRBJ2-7
V: TRBV7-6

CDR3: CASSYSNLGYTF
DNA: TGTGCCAGCAGTTACTCGAATCTCGGGTACACCTTC
D: NA
size: many
J: TRBJ1-2
V: TRBV6-2/TRBV6-3

CDR3: CSVETGTSRTYEQYF
DNA: TGCAGCGTTGAGACCGGGACTAGCAGAACCTACGAGCAGTACTTC
D: TRBD2
size: few
J: TRBJ2-7
V: TRBV29-1

CDR3: CASSLQGQKRNEQYF
DNA: TGTGCCAGCAGCTTACAGGGACAAAAAAGGAACGAGCAGTACTTC
D: NA
size: NA
J: TRBJ2-7
V: TRBV21-1

CDR3: CASSRQGLPDQPQHF
DNA: TGCGCCAGCAGCCGCCAGGGCCTGCCTGATCAGCCCCAGCATTTT
D: NA
size: few
J: TRBJ1-5
V: TRBV4-1

CDR3: CASSYRGNVVDQPQHF
DNA: TGTGCCAGCAGCTACCGTGGAAATGTGGTCGATCAGCCCCAGCATTTT
D: NA
size: NA
J: TRBJ1-5
V: TRBV7-8

CDR3: CSASLRVTSGTLYEQYF
DNA: TGCAGTGCTAGCCTCAGAGTAACTAGCGGGACCCTCTACGAGCAGTACTTC
D: TRBD2
size: NA
J: TRBJ2-7
V: TRBV20-1

CDR3: CASNPGRTEAFF
DNA: TGTGCCAGCAACCCGGGGAGGACTGAAGCTTTCTTT
D: NA
size: few
J: TRBJ1-1
V: TRBV12-3/TRBV12-4

CDR3: CASSPGGYTGELFF
DNA: TGTGCCAGCAGTCCAGGGGGTTACACCGGGGAGCTGTTTTTT
D: TRBD1
size: many
J: TRBJ2-2
V: TRBV28